A selection of T cell receptor beta chains follows, all from one sample in a study of control samples from healthy donors and cancer patients. Data came from immunoSEQ multiplex PCR; TCRdb stores just in-frame clones and leaves some out. Counted here are some 130,000 clones, roughly 92% occurring once; the ten biggest clones make up around 5.8%. The material sequenced was blood. Receptor source: a man between 18 and 29 years old in good health. Each CDR3 is given with its conserved first and last residue. A D gene is named only where the DNA matches it firmly. Size is stated for part of the rows, as once, few or many counts, or as a class when the clone is expanded.

D gene | J gene | clone size | V gene | CDR3 DNA | CDR3 protein
TRBD2 | TRBJ2-5 | - | TRBV6-2/TRBV6-3 | TGTGCCAGCAGTTCAATAGCGGGGGGGCATGGAGAGACCCAGTACTTC | CASSSIAGGHGETQYF
- | TRBJ2-7 | - | TRBV6-1 | TGTGCCAGCAGTGAACACTCCTACGAGCAGTACTTC | CASSEHSYEQYF
TRBD1 | TRBJ1-2 | - | TRBV28 | TGTGCCAGCAGTTTGTGGGACAGGCCTGGCTACACCTTC | CASSLWDRPGYTF
- | TRBJ2-3 | once | TRBV2 | TGTGCCAGCGGCGGTGGTACGCAGTATTTT | CASGGGTQYF
- | TRBJ1-3 | - | TRBV11-2 | TGTGCCAGCAGCTCCTTTCCCGTGTTGGGGGAGGGCTCTGGAAACACCATATATTTT | CASSSFPVLGEGSGNTIYF
TRBD2 | TRBJ2-3 | - | TRBV3-1/TRBV3-2 | TGTGCCAGCAGCCAAGAACGGACTAGCGGGGGCACAGATACGCAGTATTTT | CASSQERTSGGTDTQYF
- | TRBJ1-2 | - | TRBV5-4 | TGTGCCAGCAGCTTGAGCGGGACGGACGGCTACACCTTC | CASSLSGTDGYTF
- | TRBJ2-3 | - | TRBV7-9 | TGTGCCAGCAGCCCCTCGGGGGGCCCCCGAGATACGCAGTATTTT | CASSPSGGPRDTQYF
- | TRBJ1-6 | - | TRBV19 | TGTGCCAGTAGACCGCAAGACTATTCACCCCTCCACTTT | CASRPQDYSPLHF
TRBD1 | TRBJ1-6 | - | TRBV19 | TGTGCCAGTAGTGCTTCAGGGGGCTTAAGTAATTCACCCCTCCACTTT | CASSASGGLSNSPLHF
TRBD2 | TRBJ2-7 | few | TRBV10-3 | TGTGCCATCAGTACCGGGACTAGCGGCGTCCATTCCTACGAGCAGTACTTC | CAISTGTSGVHSYEQYF
- | TRBJ1-1 | once | TRBV6-5 | TGTGCCAGCAGTTACTCGTCACAGTCTGAAGCTTTCTTT | CASSYSSQSEAFF
- | TRBJ1-2 | - | TRBV25-1 | TGTGCCAGCAGTGAATTTTCTGGGTATGGCTACACCTTC | CASSEFSGYGYTF
TRBD1 | TRBJ2-7 | - | TRBV5-1 | TGCGCCAGCAGCCGGGACAGGGGGGTCTACGAGCAGTACTTC | CASSRDRGVYEQYF
- | TRBJ2-3 | few | TRBV29-1 | TGCAGCGTTGCCCCAGGTTCTAGCACAGATACGCAGTATTTT | CSVAPGSSTDTQYF
- | TRBJ2-5 | - | TRBV3-1/TRBV3-2 | TGTGCCAGCAGCCGAATGGGGGAGACCCAGTACTTC | CASSRMGETQYF
- | TRBJ1-1 | few | TRBV7-9 | TGTGCCAGCAGCCCCGAGGGGCGGAACACTGAAGCTTTCTTT | CASSPEGRNTEAFF
- | TRBJ2-2 | once | TRBV5-1 | TGCGCCAGCAGCTTGGGGGGGACTCAAAACACCGGGGAGCTGTTTTTT | CASSLGGTQNTGELFF
- | TRBJ2-7 | many | TRBV19 | TGTGCCAGTAGTATCTCGGCCAGCAACTACGAGCAGTACTTC | CASSISASNYEQYF
- | TRBJ1-4 | - | TRBV3-1/TRBV3-2 | TGTGCCAGCAGCCACAAGTGGGGGGGACTTAATGAAAAACTGTTTTTT | CASSHKWGGLNEKLFF
- | TRBJ1-1 | - | TRBV9 | TGTGCCAGCAGCGTAGCTCCCACCACAGGCACTGAAGCTTTCTTT | CASSVAPTTGTEAFF
- | TRBJ2-7 | - | TRBV18 | TGTGCCAGCTCACCACCCGGAGGGCCCTACTACGAGCAGTACTTC | CASSPPGGPYYEQYF
- | TRBJ2-3 | - | TRBV28 | TGTGCCAGCCGGCGGGCAGATACGCAGTATTTT | CASRRADTQYF
TRBD2 | TRBJ2-5 | - | TRBV7-2 | TGTGCCAGCAGCTTAGGGCCTAGCGGGGGGGGCCAAGAGACCCAGTACTTC | CASSLGPSGGGQETQYF
- | TRBJ2-5 | - | TRBV30 | TGTGCCTGGAGTCCCGGTCCATCAGGGACCCAGTACTTC | CAWSPGPSGTQYF
TRBD1 | TRBJ2-7 | - | TRBV5-1 | TGCGCCAGCAGCTTGGACAGGGGCTCCTACGAGCAGTACTTC | CASSLDRGSYEQYF
TRBD1 | TRBJ1-2 | - | TRBV7-9 | TGTGCCAGCAGTTTTACCGGGACAGGGAAAGCAGTAAACTATGGCTACACCTTC | CASSFTGTGKAVNYGYTF
- | TRBJ2-1 | - | TRBV11-2 | TGTGCCAGCAGCTCGCCCAGAGGAAGCTCCTACAATGAGCAGTTCTTC | CASSSPRGSSYNEQFF
TRBD2 | TRBJ2-1 | few | TRBV3-1/TRBV3-2 | TGTGCCAGCAGCGGGGAGCGGGGGGTGGAGCAGTTCTTC | CASSGERGVEQFF
- | TRBJ2-1 | once | TRBV4-1 | TGCGCCAGCAGCCAAATTAATTTAGTGGCCTACAATGAGCAGTTCTTC | CASSQINLVAYNEQFF
TRBD2 | TRBJ2-7 | - | TRBV30 | TGTGCCTGGAGTGTAGGGGACTATCTAACCTACGAGCAGTACTTC | CAWSVGDYLTYEQYF
TRBD2 | TRBJ2-3 | - | TRBV3-1/TRBV3-2 | TGTGCCAGCAGCCATCCGGGACTAGCGGGGGGGCCGAGAGATACGCAGTATTTT | CASSHPGLAGGPRDTQYF
TRBD2 | TRBJ2-7 | few | TRBV7-6 | TGTGCCAGCAGCCTAAGCCACGGGCTAGCGGGGAAAAGCTCCTACGAGCAGTACTTC | CASSLSHGLAGKSSYEQYF
- | TRBJ1-1 | - | TRBV7-9 | TGTGCCACCTCGACAGGGAACACTGAAGCTTTCTTT | CATSTGNTEAFF
- | TRBJ1-4 | - | TRBV11-2 | TGTGCCAGCAGCCTGGGCGGGAGCCGGGAAAAACTGTTTTTT | CASSLGGSREKLFF
- | TRBJ1-2 | - | TRBV28 | TGTGCCAGCAGTTTATCTTCTACTAACTATGGCTACACCTTC | CASSLSSTNYGYTF
- | TRBJ2-5 | - | TRBV12-2 | TGTGCAAGTCGCCCCGGACTAGCGGGGGGCCTTCAAGAGACCCAGTACTTC | CASRPGLAGGLQETQYF
- | TRBJ1-2 | once | TRBV5-1 | TGCGCCAGCAGCTTGGAGAAGGGTGCGGATGGCTACACCTTC | CASSLEKGADGYTF
- | TRBJ1-1 | - | TRBV6-5 | TGTGCCAGCAACAATGGGTACACTGAAGCTTTCTTT | CASNNGYTEAFF
TRBD2 | TRBJ2-1 | - | TRBV6-5 | TGTGCCAGCAGTTACTCAGGGGGGCGGGGGGTCAATGAGCAGTTCTTC | CASSYSGGRGVNEQFF
TRBD1 | TRBJ2-7 | once | TRBV11-2 | TGTGCCAGCAGCCCGACATACTACGACAGGGGTTCCTACGAGCAGTACTTC | CASSPTYYDRGSYEQYF
- | TRBJ2-5 | once | TRBV7-9 | TGTGCCAGCAGCCACCCTAGGGCGGGATACCAAGAGACCCAGTACTTC | CASSHPRAGYQETQYF
TRBD2 | TRBJ2-7 | - | TRBV4-1 | TGCGCCAGCAGCCAACCGACTAGCGGGGACTCCTACGAGCAGTACTTC | CASSQPTSGDSYEQYF
- | TRBJ2-2 | - | TRBV9 | TGTGCCAGCAGCCACGGGGGCGCGAACACCGGGGAGCTGTTTTTT | CASSHGGANTGELFF
- | TRBJ1-5 | - | TRBV28 | TGTGCCAGCAGTTTAAGTAGAGGCTGGAGTAGCAATCAGCCCCAGCATTTT | CASSLSRGWSSNQPQHF
- | TRBJ1-1 | - | TRBV11-3 | TGTGCCAGCAGCTTAGACGGGGAAGCTGAAGCTTTCTTT | CASSLDGEAEAFF
- | TRBJ1-1 | - | TRBV6-5 | TGTGCCAGCAGTTACTCGGGCGGCGTCACTGAAGCTTTCTTT | CASSYSGGVTEAFF
- | TRBJ1-1 | few | TRBV11-2 | TGTGCCAGCAGCCCAGGAGGGCTCAGGAACACTGAAGCTTTCTTT | CASSPGGLRNTEAFF
TRBD2 | TRBJ2-7 | - | TRBV5-1 | TGCGCCAGCAGCTTAGGGACTACAACCTACGAGCAGTACTTC | CASSLGTTTYEQYF
- | TRBJ2-4 | - | TRBV6-5 | TGTGCCAGCAGTTACTCGGGGGATGCCAAAAACATTCAGTACTTC | CASSYSGDAKNIQYF
- | TRBJ1-3 | once | TRBV6-1 | TGTGCCAGCAGTGAGCAGGTTTTCGGAAACACCATATATTTT | CASSEQVFGNTIYF
- | TRBJ1-6 | - | TRBV2 | TGTGCCAGCAGTGTCCCGTTGGGGGTCGGCTCACCCCTCCACTTT | CASSVPLGVGSPLHF
- | TRBJ2-3 | - | TRBV6-6 | TGTGCCAGCAGTTACTCTGGACCCGGCCGCGCAGATACGCAGTATTTT | CASSYSGPGRADTQYF
- | TRBJ1-5 | - | TRBV6-5 | TGTGCCAGCAGTTACTCAGGGGGTTGGGATCAGCCCCAGCATTTT | CASSYSGGWDQPQHF
- | TRBJ2-2 | - | TRBV9 | TGTGCCAGCAGCCCCTACCTTATCACCGGGGAGCTGTTTTTT | CASSPYLITGELFF
TRBD1 | TRBJ2-7 | - | TRBV5-5 | TGTGCCAGCAGCTTCCGGGACAGGGGCTACGAGCAGTACTTC | CASSFRDRGYEQYF
- | TRBJ2-1 | - | TRBV20-1 | TGCAGTGCTAGTAAACGCCGTCGTGAGCAGTTCTTC | CSASKRRREQFF
- | TRBJ1-6 | - | TRBV18 | TGTGCCAGCTCACCCTATTCCGGGGGCGAAAATTCACCCCTCCACTTT | CASSPYSGGENSPLHF